What follows are 23 T cell receptor beta chains derived from one specimen sequenced in a study of T cells after yellow fever vaccination. Via MiXCR, TCRdb re-called the 5' RACE reads, giving one row per CDR3 protein. The data contain around 310,000 distinct CDR3 sequences, less than 4.5% of them seen just once; the ten biggest clones take up 20% to 25%. This material consisted of PBMCs, taken on the day of the yellow fever booster vaccination. The receptor source for this set is a man younger than 35 who received the YFV17D yellow fever vaccine.

This clonotype has more than one count but fewer than ten. V and J are TRBV11-1 and TRBJ1-1, with a weak D call TRBD1 (6 bases). CDR1 and CDR2 (germline): SGHAT, FQDESV (reference sequence). The CDR3 has 14 residues. Trimming removed 2 bases at V and 5 bases at J, with 12 bases between. The CDR3, as DNA: TGTGCCAGCAGCTTATCGGCAGGGGAAACTGAAGCTTTCTTT. It translates to CASSLSAGETEAFF.

The chain carries TRBV15 and TRBJ1-2; no clear D. The CDR3 has 13 residues. Per the germline V gene, CDR1 is LNHNV and CDR2 is YYDKDF (reference sequence). V lost 7 bases and J 8 bases, leaving 17 bases between the germline ends. CDR3 protein: CATTPGGSRGYTF. The DNA for the CDR3 is TGTGCCACCACGCCGGGAGGGAGTCGGGGCTACACCTTC. Full variable domain (remainder filled in from reference TRBV15 and TRBJ1-2): DAMVIQNPRYQVTQFGKPVTLSCSQTLNHNVMYWYQQKSSQAPKLLFHYYDKDFNNEADTPDNFQSRRPNTSFCFLDIRSPGLGDTAMYLCATTPGGSRGYTFGSGTRLTVV.

J is TRBJ2-2 and V is TRBV20-1, with 14 bases lining up with TRBD2. CDR1 and CDR2 from the germline V gene are DFQATT and SNEGSKA (reference sequence). V gave up 3 bases and J gave up 4 bases; unmatched junction bases: 13. The CDR3 extends over 19 amino acids. The CDR3 protein is CSASPRTMTSGGGTGELFF. Here the CDR3 DNA reads TGCAGTGCTAGCCCCAGGACTATGACTAGCGGGGGGGGCACCGGGGAGCTGTTTTTT.

The rearrangement links TRBV5-6 to TRBJ2-7; 9 bases line up with TRBD1. Germline V gives CDR1 SGHDT, CDR2 YYEEEE. The CDR3 runs 18 residues. V was clipped by 4 bases and J by 3 bases; unmatched bases: 17. CDR3 DNA sequence: TGTGCCAGCAGCCCCCCCCCCCGTACAGGGGGCGGATACTACGAGCAGTACTTC. This codes for CASSPPPRTGGGYYEQYF. Based on the CDR3 plus reference TRBV5-6 and TRBJ2-7, the full variable domain is DAGVTQSPTHLIKTRGQQVTLRCSPKSGHDTVSWYQQALGQGPQFIFQYYEEEERQRGNFPDRFSGHQFPNYSSELNVNALLLGDSALYLCASSPPPRTGGGYYEQYFGPGTRLTVT.

This chain links TRBV25-1 with TRBJ2-5, with D possibly being TRBD1 (6 bases). Trimming stripped 6 bases from V and 0 bases from J, with 14 bases between. Looked up from germline, CDR1 is MGHDK and CDR2 is SYGVNS. This CDR3 is built from 15 residues. CDR3 region: CASSRDIPYQETQYF. For the CDR3, the DNA is TGTGCCAGCAGCCGGGACATACCGTACCAAGAGACCCAGTACTTC.

This clonotype was seen ten or more times. The chain joins TRBV20-1 to TRBJ2-1; D is uncertain. Germline values: CDR1 DFQATT, CDR2 SNEGSKA (reference sequence). The CDR3 has 13 amino acids. The V gene lost 1 base and the J gene lost 2 bases, with 6 bases spanning the gap. The CDR3 DNA follows: TGCAGTGCTAGAGTTGTTACCTACAATGAGCAGTTCTTC. It is translated as CSARVVTYNEQFF.

This clonotype was detected a few times. The gene calls are TRBV7-2 and TRBJ2-5; 10 nucleotides agree with TRBD1. With 1 base clipped from V and 13 bases from J, the junction kept 6 bases outside the gene matches. The CDR3 loop spans 13 amino acids. CDR1 is SGHTA, CDR2 FQGNSA, per germline. The CDR3 nucleotides read TGTGCCAGCAGCTTAGGAGCGGGACAGGGGTTGTACTTC. This codes for CASSLGAGQGLYF.

This clonotype was detected only a few times. The chain is built from TRBV12-3 or TRBV12-4 and TRBJ1-5, with D unclear. V dropped 5 bases and J dropped 5 bases, with 13 bases sitting between them. This CDR3 is 14 amino acids long. The CDR3 DNA is TGTGCCAGCAGTCCTGACTTGGGCGATCAGCCCCAGCATTTT. This translates into CASSPDLGDQPQHF.

The chain couples TRBV5-1 to TRBJ2-6, with D possibly matching TRBD1 (6 bases). This CDR3 is 24 amino acids long. V was shortened by 3 bases and J by 0 bases, with 34 bases between the two germline ends. The germline V gene has CDR1 SGHRS and CDR2 YFSETQ. CDR3 sequence reads: CASSWPGQPNRPGQLSSGANVLTF. The CDR3 DNA follows: TGCGCCAGCAGCTGGCCCGGACAGCCAAACCGGCCCGGACAGCTTAGCTCTGGGGCCAACGTCCTGACTTTC.

This clonotype occurred many times. The CDR3 loop is CASSRRGSNTGELFF. Here the CDR3 DNA reads TGTGCCAGCAGCCGTCGGGGTTCGAACACCGGGGAGCTGTTTTTT. The chain combines TRBV9 with TRBJ2-2; D perhaps matches TRBD2 (5 bases). This CDR3 region has 15 residues. Germline assignment: CDR1 SGDLS and CDR2 YYNGEE. V was clipped by 4 bases and J by 0 bases, with 10 bases between them.

The chain has TRBV12-3 or TRBV12-4 and TRBJ1-1; TRBD1 matches at 8 bases. The CDR3 is 14 amino acids. Germline trimming cut 5 bases from V and 5 bases from J; bases unmatched to any gene: 7. CDR3 residues: CASSLTGGRTEAFF. For the CDR3, the DNA is TGTGCCAGCAGTCTTACAGGGGGAAGGACTGAAGCTTTCTTT.

In its sample, this clonotype was seen many times. V and J are TRBV5-1 and TRBJ2-7, with D tentatively TRBD1 or TRBD2 (5 bases each). The CDR3 is made up of 13 amino acids. V was trimmed by 3 bases and J by 8 bases, leaving 15 bases between them. Germline CDR1 SGHRS, CDR2 YFSETQ. As DNA, the CDR3 is TGCGCCAGCAGCTCCCCCGAAGGGGACCAGCAGTACTTC. Its translation is CASSSPEGDQQYF.

This clonotype has at least ten counts. The chain is built from TRBV4-3 and TRBJ1-4, with D possibly matching TRBD1 (6 bases). The CDR3 covers 18 residues. The germline V gene encodes CDR1 LGHNA and CDR2 YSLEER. Trimming removed 0 bases at V and 4 bases at J, with 18 bases between. The CDR3: CASSQDLGAPDFNEKLFF. The CDR3 DNA reads as TGCGCCAGCAGCCAAGATTTGGGGGCCCCAGACTTTAATGAAAAACTGTTTTTT.

This clonotype has at least ten counts. The V and J genes are TRBV7-2 and TRBJ2-7; D is possibly TRBD1 (6 bases). Looked up from germline, CDR1 is SGHTA and CDR2 is FQGNSA. The V gene lost 5 bases and the J gene lost 2 bases, with 16 bases spanning the gap. The CDR3 runs to 15 residues. The DNA of the CDR3 is TGTGCCAGCAGCCCCACAGGGACAAGCCCCTACGAGCAGTACTTC. It codes for CASSPTGTSPYEQYF.

The CDR3 region has the DNA TGTGCCAGCAGTTACGTCGTCGCTAGCGGGGGGAATGAGCAGTTCTTC. Translated, it gives CASSYVVASGGNEQFF. The rearrangement links TRBV6-5 to TRBJ2-1; the match to TRBD2 covers 11 bases. The length of the CDR3 is 16 residues. V shed 2 bases, J shed 7 bases, and the junction held 7 bases outside the gene matches. Germline V CDR1 and CDR2: MNHEY, SVGAGI.

The chain is built from TRBV5-1 and TRBJ2-2, with 7 bases lining up with TRBD1. Trimming removed 3 bases from V and 8 bases from J; junction bases left unmatched: 4. The CDR3 totals 13 residues. Per germline, CDR1 SGHRS and CDR2 YFSETQ. In DNA form, the CDR3 reads TGCGCCAGCAGCTCGGACAGGCCAGGGGAGCTGTTTTTT. It translates to CASSSDRPGELFF.

This clonotype showed up just a few times. This chain connects TRBV7-2 to TRBJ1-2; D is unclear. The CDR3 extends over 13 amino acids. Germline V lookup: CDR1 SGHTA, CDR2 FQGNSA. V shed 5 bases and J shed 8 bases, with 15 bases lying between them. This chain's CDR3 is CASSTRRFEGYTF. In DNA form, the CDR3 reads TGTGCCAGCAGCACGCGGCGGTTTGAGGGCTACACCTTC.

The chain couples TRBV7-3 to TRBJ2-5; D possibly corresponds to TRBD1 (5 bases). Germline CDR1 SGHTA, CDR2 FQGTGA. V lost 4 bases and J 1 base, leaving 10 bases between the germline ends. The CDR3 length is 14 residues. CDR3 DNA sequence: TGTGCCAGCAGCTCCTTAGGGGCCCAAGAGACCCAGTACTTC. Its protein is CASSSLGAQETQYF.

This chain connects TRBV29-1 to TRBJ1-1, with D possibly TRBD1 on 6 matching bases. This CDR3 has 14 amino acids. V dropped 4 bases and J dropped 4 bases, with 16 bases sitting between them. Germline V lookup: CDR1 SQVTM, CDR2 ANQGSEA. CDR3 nucleotides: TGCAGCGTTGGTCGGGGGGGCGCGTTCACTGAAGCTTTCTTT. This gives the protein CSVGRGGAFTEAFF.

This sequence joins TRBV6-1 and TRBJ1-2, with a possible D match to TRBD1 (5 bases). Between the trimmed V and J ends, which lost 6 bases and 4 bases, there was a span of 12 bases. This CDR3 is 13 amino acids long. CDR1 and CDR2 (germline): MNHNS, SASEGT. The CDR3 DNA follows: TGTGCCAGCAGATCGGGACTTACCTATGGCTACACCTTC. Translated: CASRSGLTYGYTF.

In its sample, this clonotype was seen many times. The genes are TRBV6-2 or TRBV6-3 and TRBJ2-1; TRBD2 might be the D (6 bases). The V end was cut by 10 bases, the J end by 1 base, with 8 bases between. The germline gives CDR1 MNHEY, CDR2 SVGEGT. The CDR3 sequence is 12 residues long. CDR3 nucleotide sequence: TGTGCCACCGGGACTTCCTACAATGAGCAGTTCTTC. This gives the protein CATGTSYNEQFF.

At least ten counts were recorded for this clonotype. The chain uses TRBV6-2 or TRBV6-3 and TRBJ2-5; 9 nucleotides match TRBD1. Germline CDR1 and CDR2: MNHEY and SVGEGT. V gave up 5 bases and J gave up 5 bases; unmatched junction bases: 6. The CDR3 spans 14 residues. CDR3 DNA: TGTGCCAGCAGTGGACAGGGGAGGATGGAGACCCAGTACTTC. Protein product: CASSGQGRMETQYF.

This clonotype has more than one count but fewer than ten. The V and J genes are TRBV4-1 and TRBJ1-1; D remains ambiguous. V was trimmed by 6 bases and J by 3 bases, leaving 8 bases between them. This CDR3 spans 12 amino acids. Germline V CDR1 and CDR2: MGHRA, YSYEKL. The CDR3 protein is CASSISDTEAFF. The DNA for the CDR3 is TGCGCCAGCAGTATCTCGGACACTGAAGCTTTCTTT.